Reported below is one T cell receptor beta chain. Antigen specificity is unknown. Researchers made TCR beta libraries by using iRepertoire HTBI primers and running Arm-PCR on CDR3 regions. Each CDR3 protein is one row after TCRdb ran MiXCR on the multiplex PCR reads. Of about 430,000 distinct CDR3 sequences listed, 21% are singletons. The CDR3 is 17 residues long. Germline values: CDR1 SGHVS, CDR2 FNYEAQ. Losses at the gene ends were 4 bases for V and 4 bases for J; bases not matched to a gene: 8. The time point was: persistent/refractory GD, antithyroid drugs over 5 years with positive TRAb. TCR sequences were obtained from RNA taken from PBMCs. All patients originated from an endocrinology department located in Xi'an, China. EDTA tubes received nine milliliters of collected peripheral blood. This entry is derived from a study of regulatory T cells in long-lasting Graves disease. Study-level points and caveats: TRBV28, TRBJ1-2 and TRBJ2-5 were favored in persistent disease. Tissue studied was limited to peripheral blood, excluding thyroid tissue.

This chain uses TRBV7-6 with TRBJ2-2; 11 bases are a match to TRBD2. This TCR came from a female donor with Graves disease. The sequences come from peripheral blood mononuclear cells (PBMCs), collected when the disease was refractory, from a patient treated with antithyroid drugs. The CDR3 loop is CASSSLLAGVPTGELFF. The CDR3, as DNA: TGTGCCAGCAGCTCCCTACTAGCGGGAGTACCCACCGGGGAGCTGTTTTTT.